One sample yielded the 19 T cell receptor beta chains listed below, sequenced in a study of T cell responses to AZD1222 COVID-19 vaccine. Measured with immunoSEQ multiplex PCR; TCRdb has only the in-frame clones, and not every one. Of 100,000 or so clones listed, around nine tenths are singletons. Sequences were derived from peripheral blood, sampled on day 0 of AZD1222 vaccination. These receptor sequences come from an adult in good health.

The chain uses TRBV12-5 and TRBJ1-6; 9 nucleotides align to TRBD1. The CDR3 is 17 amino acids. Germline CDR1 is LGHNT and CDR2 is FRNRAP. V trimming: 5 bases; J trimming: 4 bases; junction bases outside the gene matches: 9. The DNA for the CDR3 is TGTGCTAGTGGTGTGTACTCCGGGACAGGGTATAATTCACCCCTCCACTTT. It specifies CASGVYSGTGYNSPLHF.

This clone was counted once. The CDR3 DNA sequence: TGCGCCAGCAGCTTGGCCGCGGGTCTCGGTGGCTACACCTTC. Translated, it gives CASSLAAGLGGYTF. The chain carries TRBV5-1 and TRBJ1-2, with unresolved D. This CDR3 is built from 14 residues. Germline CDR1 reads SGHRS; CDR2 reads YFSETQ. Between the trimmed V and J ends, which lost 0 bases and 7 bases, there was a span of 13 bases.

This rearrangement joins TRBV28 to TRBJ1-2; D possibly corresponds to TRBD1 (5 bases). The CDR3 has 13 amino acids. Per the germline V gene, CDR1 is MDHEN and CDR2 is SYDVKM. Trimming left V 7 bases short and J 13 bases short, with 22 bases between. CDR3 bases: TGTGCCAGCACCCCCGGGGCTCCATTACCGGGCACCTTC. Translating gives CASTPGAPLPGTF.

About this clone: In the same sample, other DNA sequences code for this CDR3. The V gene is TRBV18, the J gene TRBJ1-5, with 10 bases fitting TRBD1. Germline V lookup: CDR1 KGHSH, CDR2 LQKENI. The CDR3 loop spans 15 amino acids. Trimming took 3 bases from V and 2 from J; bases not matched to a gene: 1. The CDR3 sequence is CASSPGTGGNQPQHF. The CDR3 DNA sequence: TGTGCCAGCTCACCGGGGACAGGGGGCAATCAGCCCCAGCATTTT. Complete variable domain (other parts from reference TRBV18 and TRBJ1-5): NAGVMQNPRHLVRRRGQEARLRCSPMKGHSHVYWYRQLPEEGLKFMVYLQKENIIDESGMPKERFSAEFPKEGPSILRIQQVVRGDSAAYFCASSPGTGGNQPQHFGDGTRLSIL.

The gene calls are TRBV2 and TRBJ2-2; 10 bases fit TRBD2. The CDR3 is 16 residues long. Germline lookup yields CDR1 SNHLY and CDR2 FYNNEI. The V segment lost 7 bases and the J segment 6 bases; nucleotides outside the gene matches: 11. The CDR3 region has the DNA TGTGCCAGCAATGGGATAGCGGGAGGCCGTGCCGGGGAGCTGTTTTTT. This translates into CASNGIAGGRAGELFF.

This sequence joins TRBV28 and TRBJ1-2, with a weak D call TRBD1 (6 bases). The germline V and J ends were trimmed by 6 bases and 7 bases, with 15 bases remaining between them. Germline values: CDR1 MDHEN, CDR2 SYDVKM. The CDR3 has 13 residues. The CDR3 here is CASRPGGGLGYTF. The CDR3, as DNA: TGTGCCAGCAGACCGGGGGGGGGCCTTGGCTACACCTTC.

The chain recombines TRBV6-5 with TRBJ2-1, with a tentative D call TRBD2 (5 bases). Per germline, CDR1 MNHEY and CDR2 SVGAGI. CDR3 length: 16 amino acids. Between the trimmed V and J ends, which lost 1 base and 2 bases, there was a span of 12 bases. CDR3 amino acids: CASSYLVAPTYNEQFF. CDR3 sequence (DNA): TGTGCCAGCAGTTACTTGGTAGCGCCTACCTACAATGAGCAGTTCTTC.

V gene TRBV10-2 combines with J gene TRBJ1-2; D ambiguous. Trimming took 5 bases from V and 5 from J, leaving 15 bases between them. Germline V gene lookup returns CDR1 WSHSY and CDR2 SAAADI. CDR3 length: 14 residues. The CDR3 spells CASSSSSYGYGYTF. The CDR3 DNA reads TGCGCCAGCAGTTCCTCCTCGTATGGGTATGGCTACACCTTC.

Points on this clone: This may be a read error: a much more frequent sequence differs by one nucleotide. The chain combines TRBV9 with TRBJ1-1; 8 bases are shared with TRBD1. The CDR3 spans 13 residues. The germline gives CDR1 SGDLS, CDR2 YYNGEE. J lost 4 bases, V lost 4 bases, and 3 bases had no gene match. The CDR3 is CASSPTGGTEAFF. As DNA, the CDR3 is TGTGCCAGCAGCCCAACAGGGGGCACTGAAGCTTTCTTT. Drawing the rest from reference TRBV9 and TRBJ1-1, the complete variable domain is DSGVTQTPKHLITATGQRVTLRCSPRSGDLSVYWYQQSLDQGLQFLIQYYNGEERAKGNILERFSAQQFPDLHSELNLSSLELGDSALYFCASSPTGGTEAFFGQGTRLTVV.

The CDR3 here is CASSTSGQADGYTF. CDR3 coding DNA: TGCGCCAGCAGCACCTCAGGACAGGCGGATGGCTACACCTTC. The chain carries TRBV5-1 and TRBJ1-2; 7 bases line up with TRBD1. The CDR3 spans 14 residues. The J segment lost 6 bases and the V segment lost 4 bases, leaving 9 bases of the junction unmatched. The germline V gene has CDR1 SGHRS and CDR2 YFSETQ. The full variable domain, in which reference TRBV5-1 and TRBJ1-2 provide the parts outside the CDR3, is KAGVTQTPRYLIKTRGQQVTLSCSPISGHRSVSWYQQTPGQGLQFLFEYFSETQRNKGNFPGRFSGRQFSNSRSEMNVSTLELGDSALYLCASSTSGQADGYTFGSGTRLTVV.

This clone was observed a single time. The chain uses TRBV3-1 (or the pseudogene TRBV3-2) and TRBJ2-7; 10 nucleotides match TRBD2. V dropped 4 bases and J dropped 3; count of bases not matched to a gene: 9. CDR3 length: 16 residues. Germline assignment: CDR1 LGHDT and CDR2 YNNKEL (reference sequence). The CDR3, as DNA: TGTGCCAGCAGCCGCCTCGCAGTAGCGGGGGGCTACGAGCAGTACTTC. This codes for CASSRLAVAGGYEQYF.

The chain joins TRBV7-8 to TRBJ2-7; 7 positions match TRBD2. There are 15 residues in the CDR3. The J segment lost 4 bases and the V segment lost 1 base, leaving 7 bases of the junction unmatched. In germline, CDR1 is SGHVS, CDR2 FQNEAQ. In nucleotides, the CDR3 is TGTGCCAGCAGCTTAGGGCAGGTCGGGAGGTACGAGCAGTACTTC. Its translation is CASSLGQVGRYEQYF. The full variable domain, its missing parts supplied by reference TRBV7-8 and TRBJ2-7, is GAGVSQSPRYKVAKRGQDVALRCDPISGHVSLFWYQQALGQGPEFLTYFQNEAQLDKSGLPSDRFFAERPEGSVSTLKIQRTQQEDSAVYLCASSLGQVGRYEQYFGPGTRLTVT.

This chain connects TRBV29-1 to TRBJ2-3; D call uncertain. V dropped 3 bases and J dropped 1 base, with 8 bases sitting between them. Germline V gene lookup returns CDR1 SQVTM and CDR2 ANQGSEA. The CDR3 extends over 13 amino acids. CDR3 in DNA: TGCAGCGTTGAGGCATTTGGCACAGATACGCAGTATTTT. This gives the protein CSVEAFGTDTQYF.

The chain employs TRBV6-5 and TRBJ1-1; no firm D call. Germline loops: CDR1 MNHEY, CDR2 SVGAGI. The CDR3 spans 14 residues. The V and J ends lost 3 bases and 4 bases respectively, with 12 bases between them. CDR3 coding DNA: TGTGCCAGCAGTTATATCGGCCGGGTCACTGAAGCTTTCTTT. Protein sequence: CASSYIGRVTEAFF.

The V gene is TRBV30, the J gene TRBJ1-1; D might be TRBD1 (5 bases). The germline CDR1 and CDR2 sequences are GTSNPN and SVGIG (reference sequence). Trimming shortened V by 4 bases and J by 5 bases, and 11 bases separated the two germline ends. This CDR3 region has 12 residues. CDR3 residues: CAWTAGSTEAFF. CDR3 coding DNA: TGTGCCTGGACGGCAGGGTCTACTGAAGCTTTCTTT.

The V gene is TRBV5-1, the J gene TRBJ2-1; 8 positions agree with TRBD1. With 2 bases clipped from V and 2 bases from J, the junction kept 9 bases outside the gene matches. The CDR3 is 17 amino acids. Germline values: CDR1 SGHRS, CDR2 YFSETQ. The chain's CDR3 is CASSFPPGGLTYNEQFF. In DNA, the CDR3 is TGCGCCAGCAGCTTTCCTCCAGGGGGCCTTACCTACAATGAGCAGTTCTTC. The whole variable domain, remainder taken from reference TRBV5-1 and TRBJ2-1, is KAGVTQTPRYLIKTRGQQVTLSCSPISGHRSVSWYQQTPGQGLQFLFEYFSETQRNKGNFPGRFSGRQFSNSRSEMNVSTLELGDSALYLCASSFPPGGLTYNEQFFGPGTRLTVL.

The chain carries TRBV7-9 and TRBJ1-3, with no clear D. Germline V gene lookup returns CDR1 SEHNR and CDR2 FQNEAQ (reference sequence). The CDR3 has 12 residues. V gave up 6 bases and J gave up 4 bases, with 7 bases separating them. The CDR3 reads CASRNAGNTIYF. CDR3 nucleotides: TGTGCCAGCAGAAACGCGGGAAACACCATATATTTT. Full variable domain (outside the CDR3, taken from reference TRBV7-9 and TRBJ1-3): DTGVSQNPRHKITKRGQNVTFRCDPISEHNRLYWYRQTLGQGPEFLTYFQNEAQLEKSRLLSDRFSAERPKGSFSTLEIQRTEQGDSAMYLCASRNAGNTIYFGEGSWLTVV.

This clone has a single count. V gene TRBV24-1 combines with J gene TRBJ2-3; D is unresolved. The CDR3 loop spans 13 amino acids. Germline CDR1 and CDR2: KGHDR and SFDVKD. Trimming removed 3 bases at V and 5 bases at J, with 8 bases between. The CDR3 here is CATSDPPVDTQYF. The CDR3 coding sequence is TGTGCCACCAGTGATCCTCCCGTAGATACGCAGTATTTT.

This sequence joins TRBV5-1 and TRBJ1-3, with 8 bases lining up with TRBD1. Unmatched junction bases numbered 7, after V lost 5 bases and J lost 3 bases. The CDR3 spans 15 residues. Germline CDR1 SGHRS, CDR2 YFSETQ. CDR3 DNA sequence: TGCGCCAGCAGTTTCCAGGGGGCCTATGGAAACACCATATATTTT. It translates to CASSFQGAYGNTIYF. The full variable domain, rest sourced from reference TRBV5-1 and TRBJ1-3, is KAGVTQTPRYLIKTRGQQVTLSCSPISGHRSVSWYQQTPGQGLQFLFEYFSETQRNKGNFPGRFSGRQFSNSRSEMNVSTLELGDSALYLCASSFQGAYGNTIYFGEGSWLTVV.